These T cell receptor beta chains were read from a single sample in a study of blood T cell repertoires in COVID-19. Data came from immunoSEQ multiplex PCR; TCRdb stores just in-frame clones and leaves some out. The profile covers more than 35,000 clones, with about 85% appearing a single time and about 48% taken by the ten largest. Input material: peripheral blood. Receptors were obtained from a woman older than 75 with acute or convalescent COVID-19. CDR3s leave out the opening cysteine and the closing phenylalanine or tryptophan.

V gene	J gene	CDR3 protein
TRBV28	TRBJ1-4	ASSSPGQHNEKLF
TRBV4-3	TRBJ1-1	ASSQDSGGYTEAF
TRBV7-2	TRBJ2-7	ASSLGGQGYEQY
TRBV5-1	TRBJ2-1	ASSLAGVDEQF
TRBV2	TRBJ2-2	ASRTGTVNTGELF
TRBV6-5	TRBJ1-1	ASTPNLGRNTEAF
TRBV5-1	TRBJ2-3	ASSFVTGQGADTQY
TRBV4-1	TRBJ2-2	ASTSIAGATGELF
TRBV5-6	TRBJ2-5	ASSLINGETQY
TRBV3-1/TRBV3-2	TRBJ1-4	ASSPKGQGTEKLF
TRBV7-9	TRBJ2-1	ASSFNSGGLREF
TRBV3-1/TRBV3-2	TRBJ1-4	ASSRYTGGDEKLF
TRBV11-2	TRBJ1-4	ASSAQGATNEKLF
TRBV7-2	TRBJ2-5	ASSSGQTQETQY
TRBV6-2/TRBV6-3	TRBJ2-7	ASSYDITYEQY
TRBV2	TRBJ1-1	ASSEALMSGSGEAF
TRBV19	TRBJ2-7	ASSIKGQAPSYEQY
TRBV5-1	TRBJ1-3	ASSLDPGRINTIY
TRBV7-2	TRBJ1-1	ASSRGRNTEAF
TRBV10-1	TRBJ2-2	ASRPSADTGELF
TRBV18	TRBJ1-6	ASSPAGIDSPLH